Presented here are 29 T cell receptor beta chains from one specimen sequenced in a study of blood T cell repertoires in COVID-19. TCRdb keeps only in-frame clones here, not all; method: immunoSEQ multiplex PCR. The table shows approximately 260,000 clones, with about nine tenths occurring only once. Source material: PBMCs or T cells enriched from blood (not recorded which). These receptors originate from a woman aged 60-75 years who had recovered from COVID-19.

The chain links TRBV3-1 (or the pseudogene TRBV3-2) to TRBJ2-1, with 11 nucleotides matching TRBD2. Per germline, CDR1 LGHDT and CDR2 YNNKEL (reference sequence). This CDR3 spans 19 amino acids. The V and J ends lost 4 bases and 4 bases, in that order; junction bases with no gene match: 15. CDR3 sequence (DNA): TGTGCCAGCAGCCTGGGGAAGCTTAGCGGGAGGGCCGGATACAATGAGCAGTTCTTC. Amino acid sequence: CASSLGKLSGRAGYNEQFF.

J is TRBJ2-5 and V is TRBV7-8; D not certain. With 3 bases removed from V and 5 bases from J, the gap between germline ends came to 10 bases. Germline-derived CDR1 and CDR2 are SGHVS and FQNEAQ. The length of the CDR3 is 13 residues. The CDR3 DNA follows: TGTGCCAGCAGCTTCAATCCGGGTGAGACCCAGTACTTC. Protein sequence: CASSFNPGETQYF.

This clone was detected once. The rearrangement joins TRBV3-1 (or the pseudogene TRBV3-2) to TRBJ2-3; D not resolved. The CDR3 spans 11 residues. V gave up 10 bases and J gave up 2 bases, with 7 bases separating them. CDR1 is LGHDT and CDR2 is YNNKEL in the germline V gene (reference sequence). The CDR3 DNA reads as TGTGCCACCTCCTCCACAGATACGCAGTATTTT. This encodes CATSSTDTQYF.

The V gene is TRBV7-9, the J gene TRBJ1-5; TRBD1 matches at 8 bases. The germline gives CDR1 SEHNR, CDR2 FQNEAQ (reference sequence). The CDR3 has 17 amino acids. The V gene end was trimmed by 3 bases and the J gene end by 2 bases; junction bases not matched to a gene: 9. CDR3 in DNA: TGTGCCAGCAGCTTGGGGACAGGTGGAGGGGGCAATCAGCCCCAGCATTTT. Translated: CASSLGTGGGGNQPQHF.

CDR3 nucleotides: TGTGCCAGCAGCTTGTCGACAGGGGTGGGCGAGCAGTACTTC. Encoded protein: CASSLSTGVGEQYF. The V call is TRBV7-2, the J call TRBJ2-7, with TRBD1 identical over 8 bases. This CDR3 region has 14 residues. V shed 3 bases and J 6 bases; nucleotides not matched to a gene: 7. In germline, CDR1 is SGHTA, CDR2 FQGNSA.

This clone was detected once. The V call is TRBV7-2, the J call TRBJ2-3, with 9 bases lining up with TRBD2. The J segment lost 4 bases and the V segment lost 3 bases, leaving 5 bases of the junction unmatched. The CDR3 contains 15 residues. In germline, CDR1 is SGHTA, CDR2 FQGNSA. This CDR3 reads CASSLGLAGADTQYF. CDR3 nucleotides: TGTGCCAGCAGCTTGGGACTAGCTGGCGCAGATACGCAGTATTTT.

The chain is built from TRBV28 and TRBJ2-5; D remains ambiguous. Germline V lookup: CDR1 MDHEN, CDR2 SYDVKM. With 2 bases removed from V and 7 bases from J, the gap between germline ends came to 11 bases. The CDR3 runs to 13 residues. The CDR3 spells CASSLAYVGTQYF. CDR3 nucleotide sequence: TGTGCCAGCAGTTTAGCCTATGTCGGGACCCAGTACTTC.

The gene calls are TRBV11-2 and TRBJ2-2, with 13 bases lining up with TRBD2. V shed 6 bases, J shed 6 bases, and the junction held 4 bases outside the gene matches. Per the germline V gene, CDR1 is SGHAT and CDR2 is FQNNGV. CDR3 length equals 15 residues. The CDR3 protein is CASRGLAGSAGELFF. CDR3 nucleotides: TGTGCCAGCAGGGGACTAGCGGGATCCGCCGGGGAGCTGTTTTTT.

The V and J genes are TRBV3-1 (or the pseudogene TRBV3-2) and TRBJ1-2, with D tentatively TRBD1 (5 bases). Deletions cut 0 bases from V and 10 bases from J, with 9 bases between. CDR3 size: 12 residues. Looked up from germline, CDR1 is LGHDT and CDR2 is YNNKEL (reference sequence). CDR3 in amino acids: CASSQDRVTYTF. The CDR3 bases are TGTGCCAGCAGCCAAGACAGGGTCACCTACACCTTC.

The gene calls are TRBV25-1 and TRBJ1-4, with D tentatively TRBD1 (5 bases). This CDR3 region has 15 residues. Germline V gene lookup returns CDR1 MGHDK and CDR2 SYGVNS. V lost 0 bases to trimming and J lost 1 base, with 6 bases between them. CDR3 loop: CASSEYRETNEKLFF. The DNA for the CDR3 is TGTGCCAGCAGTGAATACAGGGAAACTAATGAAAAACTGTTTTTT.

The rearrangement joins TRBV3-1 (or the pseudogene TRBV3-2) to TRBJ1-3, with TRBD1 identical over 9 bases. The germline gives CDR1 LGHDT, CDR2 YNNKEL (reference sequence). The J segment lost 2 bases and the V segment lost 1 base, leaving 6 bases of the junction unmatched. This CDR3 has 17 residues. CDR3 in DNA: TGTGCCAGCAGCCAAGTCGGGACAGGGATTGCTGGAAACACCATATATTTT. It yields the protein CASSQVGTGIAGNTIYF.

The chain employs TRBV19 and TRBJ2-1; 9 nucleotides agree with TRBD2. CDR1 is LNHDA and CDR2 is SQIVND in the germline V gene (reference sequence). J gave up 0 bases and V 9 bases, and 6 bases lay outside the gene matches. The CDR3 has 15 residues. The chain's CDR3 is CASKTSGSSYNEQFF. DNA of the CDR3: TGTGCCAGCAAGACTAGCGGAAGCTCCTACAATGAGCAGTTCTTC.

CDR3 coding DNA: TGTGCCAGCAGCTCTTCGGTCTCCTACGAGCAGTACTTC. Translation: CASSSSVSYEQYF. The chain recombines TRBV11-2 with TRBJ2-7; no reliable D call. Per germline, CDR1 SGHAT and CDR2 FQNNGV. Trimming removed 4 bases at V and 0 bases at J, with 7 bases between. There are 13 residues in the CDR3.

The rearrangement joins TRBV7-9 to TRBJ2-1; D remains unclear. Trimming took 5 bases from V and 4 from J, leaving 15 bases between them. CDR3 length: 15 amino acids. Per germline, CDR1 SEHNR and CDR2 FQNEAQ (reference sequence). The CDR3 protein is CASSPLDTPYNEQFF. Here the CDR3 DNA reads TGTGCCAGCAGCCCCCTCGATACACCTTACAATGAGCAGTTCTTC.

The V gene is TRBV7-8, the J gene TRBJ2-2, with D unresolved. Germline V gene data show CDR1 as SGHVS and CDR2 as FQNEAQ. Trimming pared 6 bases from V and 6 bases from J, leaving 11 bases between. The CDR3 is 13 residues long. The CDR3 DNA reads TGTGCCAGCAGTACTCCCTCGGCCGGGGAGCTGTTTTTT. Translation gives CASSTPSAGELFF. Supplemented by reference TRBV7-8 and TRBJ2-2, the full variable domain reads GAGVSQSPRYKVAKRGQDVALRCDPISGHVSLFWYQQALGQGPEFLTYFQNEAQLDKSGLPSDRFFAERPEGSVSTLKIQRTQQEDSAVYLCASSTPSAGELFFGEGSRLTVL.

The rearrangement links TRBV7-3 to TRBJ2-3; 11 bases are a match to TRBD2. The CDR3 totals 15 residues. The V and J ends lost 5 bases and 4 bases, in that order; junction bases with no gene match: 5. CDR1 is SGHTA and CDR2 is FQGTGA in the germline V gene. The chain's CDR3 is CASSVSGGAADTQYF. CDR3 coding DNA: TGTGCCAGCAGCGTTAGCGGGGGGGCCGCAGATACGCAGTATTTT.

The CDR3 coding sequence is TGTGCCTGGAGTGTACAGGGTGATTCACCCCTCCACTTT. This translates into CAWSVQGDSPLHF. The V gene is TRBV30, the J gene TRBJ1-6; maybe TRBD1 (6 bases). Trimming removed 0 bases at V and 8 bases at J, with 8 bases between. This CDR3 comprises 13 residues. Germline loops: CDR1 GTSNPN, CDR2 SVGIG (reference sequence).

DNA for the CDR3: TGTGCCAGCAGCCTCGCCCCTCCGGGGGTCGGGAGCAATCAGCCCCAGCATTTT. Protein: CASSLAPPGVGSNQPQHF. The chain couples TRBV7-9 to TRBJ1-5, with a weak D call TRBD1 (5 bases). Per germline, CDR1 SEHNR and CDR2 FQNEAQ (reference sequence). The CDR3 covers 18 residues. The V and J ends lost 5 bases and 1 base respectively, with 21 bases between them.

The chain joins TRBV10-2 to TRBJ1-1; D gene uncertain. In germline, CDR1 is WSHSY, CDR2 SAAADI. The CDR3 has 17 residues. Trimming removed 5 bases from V and 1 base from J, with 20 bases in between. CDR3 sequence (DNA): TGCGCCAGCAGTAAGATCCGAGGGTTGGGCAAGAACACTGAAGCTTTCTTT. It codes for CASSKIRGLGKNTEAFF.

V is TRBV10-1 and J is TRBJ2-3; 10 bases fit TRBD2. The CDR3 has 16 residues. Looked up from germline, CDR1 is WNHNN and CDR2 is SYGVQD (reference sequence). V shed 3 bases, J shed 4 bases, and the junction held 7 bases outside the gene matches. The CDR3 sequence: CASSDSLAGVADTQYF. CDR3 coding DNA: TGCGCCAGCAGTGACAGTCTAGCGGGGGTTGCAGATACGCAGTATTTT.

The chain uses TRBV19 and TRBJ1-3; the match to TRBD1 covers 7 bases. The CDR3 is made up of 17 amino acids. The V gene's germline CDR1 is LNHDA and CDR2 SQIVND (reference sequence). Losses at the gene ends were 1 base for V and 5 bases for J; bases not matched to a gene: 11. Here the CDR3 reads CASSIVEGFRGRNTIYF. The CDR3 nucleotides read TGTGCCAGTAGTATAGTTGAAGGCTTCAGGGGGAGAAACACCATATATTTT.

The chain recombines TRBV28 with TRBJ1-6; D is uncertain. The germline V gene has CDR1 MDHEN and CDR2 SYDVKM. This CDR3 has 15 amino acids. V lost 8 bases to trimming and J lost 4 bases, with 15 bases between them. CDR3 bases: TGTGCCAGCCGTGGTTTTCAGTCTTATAATTCACCCCTCCACTTT. Residues: CASRGFQSYNSPLHF.

This clone has only one observation. CDR3 region: CASSLAAGGGTEAFF. The CDR3, as DNA: TGTGCCAGCAGCCTCGCGGCGGGGGGCGGGACTGAAGCTTTCTTT. The genes are TRBV7-3 and TRBJ1-1, with D maybe TRBD1 (6 bases). The CDR3 consists of 15 residues. CDR1 is SGHTA, CDR2 FQGTGA, per germline. V was trimmed by 5 bases and J by 5 bases, leaving 18 bases between them.

The sample holds one count of this clone. V is TRBV19 and J is TRBJ1-5; D perhaps matches TRBD1 (5 bases). Germline V lookup: CDR1 LNHDA, CDR2 SQIVND (reference sequence). The CDR3 extends over 18 amino acids. The ends were cut back, 4 bases at V and 0 bases at J, with 19 bases in the middle. The CDR3 loop is CASSKLGGGEYSNQPQHF. CDR3 coding DNA: TGTGCCAGTAGTAAACTCGGCGGGGGGGAATATAGCAATCAGCCCCAGCATTTT. Drawing the rest from reference TRBV19 and TRBJ1-5, the complete variable domain is DGGITQSPKYLFRKEGQNVTLSCEQNLNHDAMYWYRQDPGQGLRLIYYSQIVNDFQKGDIAEGYSVSREKKESFPLTVTSAQKNPTAFYLCASSKLGGGEYSNQPQHFGDGTRLSIL.

At least ten counts were recorded for this clone. For the CDR3, the DNA is TGTGCCAGCAGGGACTTTGACGGAAACACCATATATTTT. Encoded protein: CASRDFDGNTIYF. V is TRBV27 and J is TRBJ1-3; D is unclear. The V gene's germline CDR1 is MNHEY and CDR2 SMNVEV (reference sequence). The V and J ends lost 6 bases and 4 bases respectively, with 10 bases between them. The CDR3 extends over 13 amino acids.

J is TRBJ1-5 and V is TRBV5-1, with TRBD1 matching 7 bases. Trimming at V came to 4 bases and at J to 0 bases, leaving 16 bases not matched to a gene. This CDR3 has 19 residues. Germline V CDR1 and CDR2: SGHRS, YFSETQ. CDR3 in amino acids: CASSEEATGRFNSNQPQHF. The CDR3 nucleotides are TGCGCCAGCAGCGAAGAAGCGACAGGGCGGTTTAATAGCAATCAGCCCCAGCATTTT.

J is TRBJ1-1 and V is TRBV19; 10 bases are shared with TRBD1. The CDR3 runs 15 residues. Germline V gene sequence: CDR1 LNHDA, CDR2 SQIVND (reference sequence). V shed 7 bases, J shed 3 bases, and the junction held 8 bases outside the gene matches. CDR3 bases: TGTGCCAGTACCCCGACAGGGGGCCGGTACACTGAAGCTTTCTTT. This sequence encodes CASTPTGGRYTEAFF.

This clone appeared once. The chain joins TRBV11-2 to TRBJ1-2, with 9 positions matching TRBD1. After removal of 4 bases from V and 6 bases from J, the junction contained 9 bases not matched to a gene. In germline, CDR1 is SGHAT, CDR2 FQNNGV. This CDR3 is 15 amino acids long. In DNA, the CDR3 is TGTGCCAGCAGCTCCGGGCTCGGGACAGGGCATGGCTACACCTTC. Translated: CASSSGLGTGHGYTF.

The V call is TRBV28, the J call TRBJ2-7, with TRBD1 identical over 7 bases. Germline V gene data show CDR1 as MDHEN and CDR2 as SYDVKM. The CDR3 is 15 amino acids. J was trimmed by 3 bases and V by 5 bases; bases with no gene match: 10. CDR3 loop: CASSTTGKGVYEQYF. The CDR3 nucleotides read TGTGCCAGCAGTACGACAGGGAAAGGTGTCTACGAGCAGTACTTC. The complete variable domain, with remaining parts taken from reference TRBV28 and TRBJ2-7, reads DVKVTQSSRYLVKRTGEKVFLECVQDMDHENMFWYRQDPGLGLRLIYFSYDVKMKEKGDIPEGYSVSREKKERFSLILESASTNQTSMYLCASSTTGKGVYEQYFGPGTRLTVT.